Listed below are T cell receptor beta chains from one sample, sequenced in a study of shared clonotypes between healthy human individuals. Sequencing used immunoSEQ multiplex PCR; TCRdb keeps in-frame clones, though not all of them. The sample includes roughly 1.4 million clones, 98% seen only once; the top ten take 0.3% to 0.45%. Source material: naive CD4+ T cells sorted from blood. These receptors were taken from a man aged 25 to 40 in good health. Each CDR3 is given with its conserved first and last residue. A D gene is named only where the DNA matches it firmly. A row's size may be missing; if present it is once, few, many or a size class.

J,V,size,D,DNA,CDR3
TRBJ2-3,TRBV7-9,-,-,TGTGCCAGCAGCTACTCGGAGGATACGCAGTATTTT,CASSYSEDTQYF
TRBJ2-7,TRBV4-3,once,-,TGCGCCAGCAGCCAAGATCGGGCTTACGAGCAGTACTTC,CASSQDRAYEQYF
TRBJ2-7,TRBV7-6,-,-,TGTGCCAGCAGCGGCGGACACCCCTCCTACGAGCAGTACTTC,CASSGGHPSYEQYF
TRBJ2-7,TRBV10-2,-,-,TGCGCCAGCAGTCGCGGGACAGATCAAATCACCTACGAGCAGTACTTC,CASSRGTDQITYEQYF
TRBJ1-1,TRBV5-1,once,-,TGCGCCAGCAGCCCTCGGGACACCGACACTGAAGCTTTCTTT,CASSPRDTDTEAFF
TRBJ1-2,TRBV19,-,-,TGTGCCAGTAGTCCAAGGGCCGTTAACTATGGCTACACCTTC,CASSPRAVNYGYTF
TRBJ1-2,TRBV7-8,-,-,TGTGCCAGCAGCTTGGAACCGGGCTATGGCTACACCTTC,CASSLEPGYGYTF
TRBJ2-1,TRBV5-1,-,TRBD1,TGCGCCAGCAGCTTGTTTGCAGGGGGATACAATGAGCAGTTCTTC,CASSLFAGGYNEQFF
TRBJ2-1,TRBV11-2,-,-,TGTGCCAGCAGCTTAGCCCTGGGGAGAAATGAGCAGTTCTTC,CASSLALGRNEQFF
TRBJ2-7,TRBV15,once,-,TGTGCCACCAGTACCCGACAGGCGGGACCCTACGAGCAGTACTTC,CATSTRQAGPYEQYF
TRBJ2-4,TRBV5-1,-,TRBD1,TGCGCCAGCAGCCCTGGACAGGGTTTGAACATTCAGTACTTC,CASSPGQGLNIQYF
TRBJ1-2,TRBV10-3,-,-,TGTGCCATCAGTGATTCGGCAGGGCGGCACTATGGCTACACCTTC,CAISDSAGRHYGYTF
TRBJ2-6,TRBV28,-,TRBD1,TGTGCCAGCAGGCAGGGGGGGACAGGGGTGAGGGTCCTGACTTTC,CASRQGGTGVRVLTF
TRBJ2-1,TRBV19,-,-,TGTGCCAGTAGTCCCTACAGGGAAAGGAATGAGCAGTTCTTC,CASSPYRERNEQFF
TRBJ1-2,TRBV28,-,-,TGTGCCAGCAGTTTTGGGTATGGCTACACCTTC,CASSFGYGYTF
TRBJ2-5,TRBV11-2,-,TRBD2,TGTGCCAGCAGCTTAGAACCGGGACTAGCGGGAGGAGGTTTAGAGACCCAGTACTTC,CASSLEPGLAGGGLETQYF
TRBJ2-1,TRBV28,-,-,TGTGCCAGCAGGCGACAGGTTCAGGATGAGCAGTTCTTC,CASRRQVQDEQFF
TRBJ1-2,TRBV19,-,TRBD1,TGTGCCACGAAAGGACAGGGCCTATACGGCTACACCTTC,CATKGQGLYGYTF
TRBJ1-4,TRBV6-5,-,-,TGTGCCAGCAGTTTTACAGCTTTTAATGAAAAACTGTTTTTT,CASSFTAFNEKLFF
TRBJ2-1,TRBV7-2,-,-,TGTGCCCAAACGAGGGCCAGCTCCTACAATGAGCAGTTCTTC,CAQTRASSYNEQFF
TRBJ1-1,TRBV20-1,-,-,TGCAGTGCTAGAGACCAGGGCGAAGCTTTCTTT,CSARDQGEAFF
TRBJ1-1,TRBV11-3,-,TRBD1,TGTGCCAGCAGCCCTGGGGGACAGGGGCACAACACTGAAGCTTTCTTT,CASSPGGQGHNTEAFF
TRBJ2-1,TRBV7-2,-,-,TGTGCCAGCAGCCAGGCCTTCAATGAGCAGTTCTTC,CASSQAFNEQFF
TRBJ2-7,TRBV7-2,-,-,TGTGCCAGCCGGGGGACGGGCTCCTACGAGCAGTACTTC,CASRGTGSYEQYF
TRBJ2-1,TRBV7-9,-,-,TGTGCCAGCACCAGACAGGAGAACAATGAGCAGTTCTTC,CASTRQENNEQFF
TRBJ2-3,TRBV5-8,-,-,TGTGCCAGCAGCTTGGGGGGGATGAGGACAGATACGCAGTATTTT,CASSLGGMRTDTQYF
TRBJ1-1,TRBV15,-,TRBD1,TGTGCCACCAGCAGGTCCTTTACAGGGGGCACTGAAGCTTTCTTT,CATSRSFTGGTEAFF
TRBJ1-1,TRBV5-4,-,TRBD1,TGTGCCAGCAGCCCACAGGATACAGGGGGCACTGAAGCTTTCTTT,CASSPQDTGGTEAFF
TRBJ1-5,TRBV15,-,TRBD1,TGTGCCACCAGCAGAGATAGGGGACAGGGTCGGCAGCCCCAGCATTTT,CATSRDRGQGRQPQHF
TRBJ2-3,TRBV2,once,TRBD2,TGTGCCAGCAGTCCGGGAGGGCCATCTTCCACAGATACGCAGTATTTT,CASSPGGPSSTDTQYF
TRBJ2-3,TRBV6-5,-,-,TGTGCCAGCAGAACGGGACTCCACACAGATACGCAGTATTTT,CASRTGLHTDTQYF
TRBJ2-7,TRBV10-3,-,-,TGTGCCATCAGTGCCTCACAGATTGCCCAAACGTGGGAGCAGTACTTC,CAISASQIAQTWEQYF
TRBJ2-1,TRBV5-8,-,-,TGTGCCAGCAGCTTCCCAGTAGACAGGTGGGAAAATGAGCAGTTCTTC,CASSFPVDRWENEQFF
TRBJ2-7,TRBV28,once,-,TGTGCCAGCAAGATTACAGGGATTCGCGACGAGCAGTACTTC,CASKITGIRDEQYF
TRBJ1-5,TRBV25-1,-,-,TGTGCCAGCAGTGATTCAGTTTTTCATCAGCCCCAGCATTTT,CASSDSVFHQPQHF
TRBJ2-3,TRBV27,once,TRBD2,TGTGCCAGCAGTTCAGGACTAGCGGGGATCGGCGCAGATACGCAGTATTTT,CASSSGLAGIGADTQYF
TRBJ1-5,TRBV2,once,-,TGTGCCAGCAGTGTCAGGGAGGGCCCTCAGCCCCAGCATTTT,CASSVREGPQPQHF
TRBJ2-3,TRBV5-1,-,-,TGCGCCAGCAGCTTGGAACGCAGCACAGATACGCAGTATTTT,CASSLERSTDTQYF
TRBJ2-1,TRBV5-1,-,TRBD2,TGCGCCAGCAGACCGACTAGCGGGAGCGGGGGTGAGCAGTTCTTC,CASRPTSGSGGEQFF
TRBJ2-3,TRBV15,-,-,TGTGCCACCAGCAGAGATAGGACAGATACGCAGTATTTT,CATSRDRTDTQYF
TRBJ2-7,TRBV11-2,-,TRBD2,TGTGCCAGCAGCTTGGTGGGAGGGTGGTCCTACGAGCAGTACTTC,CASSLVGGWSYEQYF